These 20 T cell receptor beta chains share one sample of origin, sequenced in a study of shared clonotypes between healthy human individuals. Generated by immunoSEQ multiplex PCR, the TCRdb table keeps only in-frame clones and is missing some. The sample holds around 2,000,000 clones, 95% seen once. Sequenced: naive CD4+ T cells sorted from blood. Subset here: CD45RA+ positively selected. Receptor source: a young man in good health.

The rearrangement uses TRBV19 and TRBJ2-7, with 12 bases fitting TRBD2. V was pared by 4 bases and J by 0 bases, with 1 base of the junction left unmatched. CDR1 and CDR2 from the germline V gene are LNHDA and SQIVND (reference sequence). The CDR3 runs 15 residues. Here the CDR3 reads CASSRTSGNSYEQYF. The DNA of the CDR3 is TGTGCCAGTAGTAGGACTAGCGGGAACTCCTACGAGCAGTACTTC. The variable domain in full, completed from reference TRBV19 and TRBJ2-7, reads DGGITQSPKYLFRKEGQNVTLSCEQNLNHDAMYWYRQDPGQGLRLIYYSQIVNDFQKGDIAEGYSVSREKKESFPLTVTSAQKNPTAFYLCASSRTSGNSYEQYFGPGTRLTVT.

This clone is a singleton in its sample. CDR3 amino acids: CASSQRTSGVPSYNEQFF. The CDR3 nucleotides are TGTGCCAGCAGCCAAAGGACTAGCGGGGTCCCATCCTACAATGAGCAGTTCTTC. V is TRBV9 and J is TRBJ2-1; 12 nucleotides agree with TRBD2. Trimming cost V 4 bases and J 1 base; bases outside gene matches: 9. The CDR3 loop spans 18 amino acids. Germline V lookup: CDR1 SGDLS, CDR2 YYNGEE.

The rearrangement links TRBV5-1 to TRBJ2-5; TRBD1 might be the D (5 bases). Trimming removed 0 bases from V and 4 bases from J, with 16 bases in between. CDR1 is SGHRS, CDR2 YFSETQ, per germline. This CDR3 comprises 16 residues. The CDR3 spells CASSLARMTEAETQYF. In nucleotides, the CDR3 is TGCGCCAGCAGCTTGGCCCGCATGACAGAGGCAGAGACCCAGTACTTC.

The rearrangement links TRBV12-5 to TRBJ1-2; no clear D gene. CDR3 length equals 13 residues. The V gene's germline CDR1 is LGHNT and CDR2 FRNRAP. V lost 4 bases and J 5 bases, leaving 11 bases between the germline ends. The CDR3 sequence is CASGSPGGYGYTF. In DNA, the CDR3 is TGTGCTAGTGGTTCCCCCGGCGGTTATGGCTACACCTTC.

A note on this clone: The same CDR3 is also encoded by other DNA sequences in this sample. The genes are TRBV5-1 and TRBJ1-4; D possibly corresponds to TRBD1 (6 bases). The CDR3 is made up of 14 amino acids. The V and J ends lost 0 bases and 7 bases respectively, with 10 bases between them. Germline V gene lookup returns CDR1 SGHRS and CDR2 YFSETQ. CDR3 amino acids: CASSLGGLGEKLFF. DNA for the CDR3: TGCGCCAGCAGCTTGGGGGGGCTTGGTGAAAAACTGTTTTTT.

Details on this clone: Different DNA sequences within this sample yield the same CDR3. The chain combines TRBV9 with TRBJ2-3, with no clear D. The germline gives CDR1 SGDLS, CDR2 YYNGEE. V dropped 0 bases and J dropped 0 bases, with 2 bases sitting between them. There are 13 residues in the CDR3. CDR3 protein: CASSVVSTDTQYF. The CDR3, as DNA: TGTGCCAGCAGCGTAGTTAGCACAGATACGCAGTATTTT.

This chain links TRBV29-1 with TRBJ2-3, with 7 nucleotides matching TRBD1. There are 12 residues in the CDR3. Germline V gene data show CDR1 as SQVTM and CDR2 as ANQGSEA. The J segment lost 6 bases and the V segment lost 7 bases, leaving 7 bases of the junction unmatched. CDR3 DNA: TGCAGCGGCTACAGGGGTGGGGATACGCAGTATTTT. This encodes CSGYRGGDTQYF.

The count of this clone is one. The CDR3 region has the DNA TGTGCCAGCAGTCCCGATCAGGGTTATAGCAATCAGCCCCAGCATTTT. It is translated as CASSPDQGYSNQPQHF. The chain uses TRBV28 and TRBJ1-5; weak D call: TRBD1 (5 bases). V lost 5 bases, J lost 0 bases, and 14 bases lay in between. The CDR3 runs to 16 residues. Germline CDR1 reads MDHEN; CDR2 reads SYDVKM.

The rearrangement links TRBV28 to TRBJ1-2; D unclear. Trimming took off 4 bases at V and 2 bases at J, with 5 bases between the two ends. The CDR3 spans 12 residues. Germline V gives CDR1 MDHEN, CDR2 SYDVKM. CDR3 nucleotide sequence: TGTGCCAGCAGTTACGTAAACTATGGCTACACCTTC. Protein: CASSYVNYGYTF.

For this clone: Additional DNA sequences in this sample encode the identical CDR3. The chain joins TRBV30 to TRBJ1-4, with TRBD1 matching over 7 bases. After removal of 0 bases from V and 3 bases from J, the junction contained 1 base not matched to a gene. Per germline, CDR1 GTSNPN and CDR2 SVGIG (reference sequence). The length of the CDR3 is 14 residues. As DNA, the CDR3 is TGTGCCTGGAGTGTCCAGGGGGCTAATGAAAAACTGTTTTTT. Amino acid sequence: CAWSVQGANEKLFF.

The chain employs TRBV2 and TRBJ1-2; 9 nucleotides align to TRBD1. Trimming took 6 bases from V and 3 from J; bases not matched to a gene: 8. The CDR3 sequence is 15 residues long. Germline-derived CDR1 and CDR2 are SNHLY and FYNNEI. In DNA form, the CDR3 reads TGTGCCAGCAGAGACCCGGGACAGGGAGACTATGGCTACACCTTC. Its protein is CASRDPGQGDYGYTF.

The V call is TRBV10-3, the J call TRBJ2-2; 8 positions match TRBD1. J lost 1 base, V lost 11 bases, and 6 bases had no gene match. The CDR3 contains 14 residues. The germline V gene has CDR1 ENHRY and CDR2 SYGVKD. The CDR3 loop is CAAQGAENTGELFF. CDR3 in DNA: TGTGCCGCTCAGGGGGCGGAGAACACCGGGGAGCTGTTTTTT.

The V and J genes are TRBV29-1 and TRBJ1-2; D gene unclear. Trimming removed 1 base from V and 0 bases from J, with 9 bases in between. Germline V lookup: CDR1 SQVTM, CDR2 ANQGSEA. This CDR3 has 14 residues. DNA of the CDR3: TGCAGCGTTGAAGTCCGCAGGTCTAACTATGGCTACACCTTC. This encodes CSVEVRRSNYGYTF. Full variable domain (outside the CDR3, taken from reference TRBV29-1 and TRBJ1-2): SAVISQKPSRDICQRGTSLTIQCQVDSQVTMMFWYRQQPGQSLTLIATANQGSEATYESGFVIDKFPISRPNLTFSTLTVSNMSPEDSSIYLCSVEVRRSNYGYTFGSGTRLTVV.

Here the CDR3 DNA reads TGTGCCATCAGTGAGGGGCGGGGGACCGATGAGCAGTTCTTC. The encoded protein is CAISEGRGTDEQFF. V gene TRBV10-3 combines with J gene TRBJ2-1, with 7 nucleotides matching TRBD2. The CDR3 is 14 amino acids. V lost 2 bases to trimming and J lost 8 bases; unmatched junction nucleotides: 6. The germline gives CDR1 ENHRY, CDR2 SYGVKD.

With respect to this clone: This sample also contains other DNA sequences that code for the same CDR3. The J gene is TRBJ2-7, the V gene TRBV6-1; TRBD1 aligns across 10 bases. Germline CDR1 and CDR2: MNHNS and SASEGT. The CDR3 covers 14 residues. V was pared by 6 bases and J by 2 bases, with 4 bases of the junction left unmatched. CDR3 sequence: CASSAGTGAYEQYF. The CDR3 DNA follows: TGTGCCAGCAGCGCCGGGACAGGGGCCTACGAGCAGTACTTC.

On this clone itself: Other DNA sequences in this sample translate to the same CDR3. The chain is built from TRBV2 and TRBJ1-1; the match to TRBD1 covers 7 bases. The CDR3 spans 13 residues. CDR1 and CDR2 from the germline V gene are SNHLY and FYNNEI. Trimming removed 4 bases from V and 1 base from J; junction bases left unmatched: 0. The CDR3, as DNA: TGTGCCAGCAGTGGACAGGGGAACACTGAAGCTTTCTTT. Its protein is CASSGQGNTEAFF.

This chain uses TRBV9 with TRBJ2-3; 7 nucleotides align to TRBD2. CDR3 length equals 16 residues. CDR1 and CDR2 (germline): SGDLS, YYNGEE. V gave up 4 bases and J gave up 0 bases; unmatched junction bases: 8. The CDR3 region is CASSWGTTLSTDTQYF. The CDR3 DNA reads TGTGCCAGCAGCTGGGGGACTACCCTTAGCACAGATACGCAGTATTTT.

The CDR3 reads CASSGDYEQYF. In DNA, the CDR3 is TGCGCCAGCAGTGGGGACTACGAGCAGTACTTC. This chain links TRBV10-1 with TRBJ2-7; D is unresolved. Germline loops: CDR1 WNHNN, CDR2 SYGVQD (reference sequence). CDR3 length equals 11 residues. Between the trimmed V and J ends, which lost 4 bases and 3 bases, there was a span of 4 bases.

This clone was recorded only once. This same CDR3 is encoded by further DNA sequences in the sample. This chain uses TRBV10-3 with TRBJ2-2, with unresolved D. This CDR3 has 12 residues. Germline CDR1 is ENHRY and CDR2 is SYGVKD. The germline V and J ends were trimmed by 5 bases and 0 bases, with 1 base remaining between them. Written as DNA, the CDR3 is TGTGCCATCAGTCCGAACACCGGGGAGCTGTTTTTT. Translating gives CAISPNTGELFF.

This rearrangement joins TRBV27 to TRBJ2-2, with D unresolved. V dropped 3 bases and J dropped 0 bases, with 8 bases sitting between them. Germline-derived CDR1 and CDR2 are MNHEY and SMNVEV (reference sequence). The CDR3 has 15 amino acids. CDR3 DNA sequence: TGTGCCAGCAGTTTTTACCGGGCGAACACCGGGGAGCTGTTTTTT. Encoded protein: CASSFYRANTGELFF.